Shown below are 2 T cell receptor beta chains from a single sample sequenced in a study of T cells after yellow fever vaccination. Using its own MiXCR run on the 5' RACE reads, TCRdb lists one record per CDR3 protein. The sample yields 150,000 to 200,000 distinct CDR3 sequences, roughly 6.4% seen once. The input for sequencing was CD4+ T cells sorted from PBMCs, taken on the day of the first yellow fever vaccination. The receptor set was obtained from a man aged 18 to 30 who received the YFV17D yellow fever vaccine.

This clonotype came up a few times. The chain uses TRBV5-1 and TRBJ2-5, with D tentatively TRBD1 or TRBD2 (5 bases each). Trimming took 4 bases from V and 5 from J, leaving 18 bases between them. Germline V lookup: CDR1 SGHRS, CDR2 YFSETQ. The CDR3 contains 15 residues. The CDR3 bases are TGCGCCAGCAGCCAAAGGGAAGGGACGGGTGAGACCCAGTACTTC. This codes for CASSQREGTGETQYF.

This clonotype has a handful of counts. V usage is TRBV29-1 and J usage is TRBJ2-7, with D hard to call. This CDR3 is 9 amino acids long. The V end was cut by 6 bases, the J end by 4 bases, with 4 bases between. Germline CDR1 is SQVTM and CDR2 is ANQGSEA. The DNA for the CDR3 is TGCAGCGTGGGGTACGAGCAGTACGTC. Protein: CSVGYEQYV.